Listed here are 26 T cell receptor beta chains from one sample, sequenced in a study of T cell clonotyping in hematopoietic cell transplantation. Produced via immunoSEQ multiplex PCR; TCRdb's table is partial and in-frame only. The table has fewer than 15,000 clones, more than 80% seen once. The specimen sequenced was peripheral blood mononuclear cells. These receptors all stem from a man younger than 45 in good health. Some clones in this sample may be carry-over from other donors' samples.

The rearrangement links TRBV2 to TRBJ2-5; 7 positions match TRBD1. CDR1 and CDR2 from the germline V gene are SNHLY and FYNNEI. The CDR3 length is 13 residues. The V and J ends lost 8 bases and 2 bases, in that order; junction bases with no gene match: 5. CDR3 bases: TGTGCCAGCGTTGTCAGGGGGCAAGAGACCCAGTACTTC. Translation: CASVVRGQETQYF. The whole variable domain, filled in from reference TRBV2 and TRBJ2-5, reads EPEVTQTPSHQVTQMGQEVILRCVPISNHLYFYWYRQILGQKVEFLVSFYNNEISEKSEIFDDQFSVERPDGSNFTLKIRSTKLEDSAMYFCASVVRGQETQYFGPGTRLLVL.

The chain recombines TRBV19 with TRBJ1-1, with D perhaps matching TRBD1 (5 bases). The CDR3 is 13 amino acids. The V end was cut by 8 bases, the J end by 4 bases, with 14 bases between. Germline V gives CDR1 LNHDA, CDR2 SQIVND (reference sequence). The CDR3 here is CASSPRGSTEAFF. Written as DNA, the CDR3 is TGTGCCAGTTCCCCGAGGGGATCCACTGAAGCTTTCTTT. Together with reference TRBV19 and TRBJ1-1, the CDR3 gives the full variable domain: DGGITQSPKYLFRKEGQNVTLSCEQNLNHDAMYWYRQDPGQGLRLIYYSQIVNDFQKGDIAEGYSVSREKKESFPLTVTSAQKNPTAFYLCASSPRGSTEAFFGQGTRLTVV.

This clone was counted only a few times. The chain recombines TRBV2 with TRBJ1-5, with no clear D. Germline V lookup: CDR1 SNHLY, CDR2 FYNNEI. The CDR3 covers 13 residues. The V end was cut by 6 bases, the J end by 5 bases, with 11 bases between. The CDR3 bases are TGTGCCAGCAGCCCCAGTATGGATCAGCCCCAGCATTTT. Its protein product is CASSPSMDQPQHF.

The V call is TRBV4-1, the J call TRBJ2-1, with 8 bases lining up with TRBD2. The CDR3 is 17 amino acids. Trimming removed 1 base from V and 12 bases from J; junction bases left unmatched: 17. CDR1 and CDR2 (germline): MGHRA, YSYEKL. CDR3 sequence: CASSQGGSGNAFEGQFF. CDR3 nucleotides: TGCGCCAGCAGCCAAGGGGGTAGCGGGAACGCGTTTGAGGGGCAGTTCTTC.

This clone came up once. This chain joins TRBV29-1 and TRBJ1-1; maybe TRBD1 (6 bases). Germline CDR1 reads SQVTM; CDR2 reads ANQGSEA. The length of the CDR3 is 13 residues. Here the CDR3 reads CRADKRGFSEAFF. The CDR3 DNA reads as TGCAGGGCCGACAAGAGGGGGTTCTCTGAAGCTTTCTTT.

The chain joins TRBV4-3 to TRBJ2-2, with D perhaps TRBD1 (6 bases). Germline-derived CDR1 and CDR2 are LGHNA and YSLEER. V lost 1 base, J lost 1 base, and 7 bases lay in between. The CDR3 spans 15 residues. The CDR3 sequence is CASSQGDMNTGELFF. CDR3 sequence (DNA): TGCGCCAGCAGCCAAGGGGACATGAACACCGGGGAGCTGTTTTTT.

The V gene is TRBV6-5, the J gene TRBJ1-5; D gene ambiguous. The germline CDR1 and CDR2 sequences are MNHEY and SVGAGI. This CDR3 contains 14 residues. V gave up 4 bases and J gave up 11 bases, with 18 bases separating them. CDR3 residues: CASSSTQVVSAQHF. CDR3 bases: TGTGCCAGCAGTTCCACTCAAGTCGTATCGGCCCAGCATTTT.

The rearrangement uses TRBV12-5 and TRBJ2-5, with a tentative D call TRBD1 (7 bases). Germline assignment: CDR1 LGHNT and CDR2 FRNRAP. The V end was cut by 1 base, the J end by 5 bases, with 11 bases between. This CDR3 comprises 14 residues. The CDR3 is CASGLAGGWETQYF. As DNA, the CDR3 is TGTGCTAGTGGTTTGGCAGGGGGGTGGGAGACCCAGTACTTC.

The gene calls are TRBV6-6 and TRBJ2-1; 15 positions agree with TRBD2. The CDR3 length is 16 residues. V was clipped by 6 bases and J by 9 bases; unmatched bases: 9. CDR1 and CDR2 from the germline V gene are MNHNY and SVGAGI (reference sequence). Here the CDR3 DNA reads TGTGCCAGCAGACCTCGGACTAGCGGGGGGGTGGGTGAGCAGTTCTTC. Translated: CASRPRTSGGVGEQFF.

CDR3 sequence: CASYNRETTSYGYTF. In DNA form, the CDR3 reads TGTGCCAGCTATAACCGGGAAACTACCAGCTATGGCTACACCTTC. V usage is TRBV6-5 and J usage is TRBJ1-2; D ambiguous. Germline V gives CDR1 MNHEY, CDR2 SVGAGI. V was cut by 8 bases and J by 4 bases, with 20 bases left in between. The CDR3 is 15 residues long.

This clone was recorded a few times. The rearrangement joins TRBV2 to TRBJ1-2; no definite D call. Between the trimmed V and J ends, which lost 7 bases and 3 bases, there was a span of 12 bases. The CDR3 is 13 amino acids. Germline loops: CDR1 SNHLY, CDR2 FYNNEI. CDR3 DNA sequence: TGTGCCAGCACCGCGGTCGAAGACTATGGCTACACCTTC. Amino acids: CASTAVEDYGYTF. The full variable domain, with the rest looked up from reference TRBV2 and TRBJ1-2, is EPEVTQTPSHQVTQMGQEVILRCVPISNHLYFYWYRQILGQKVEFLVSFYNNEISEKSEIFDDQFSVERPDGSNFTLKIRSTKLEDSAMYFCASTAVEDYGYTFGSGTRLTVV.

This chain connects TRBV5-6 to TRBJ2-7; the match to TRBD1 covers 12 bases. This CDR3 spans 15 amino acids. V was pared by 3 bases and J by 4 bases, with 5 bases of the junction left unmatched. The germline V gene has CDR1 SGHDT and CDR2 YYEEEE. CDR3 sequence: CASSSGTGGWYEQYF. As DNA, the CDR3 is TGTGCCAGCAGCTCGGGGACAGGGGGCTGGTACGAGCAGTACTTC.

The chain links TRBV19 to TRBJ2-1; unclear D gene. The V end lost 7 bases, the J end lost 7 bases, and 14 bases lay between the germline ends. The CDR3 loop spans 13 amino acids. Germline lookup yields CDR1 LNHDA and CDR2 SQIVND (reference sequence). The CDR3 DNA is TGTGCCAGTAACCCGGACGGACGGAATGAGCAGTTCTTC. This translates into CASNPDGRNEQFF.

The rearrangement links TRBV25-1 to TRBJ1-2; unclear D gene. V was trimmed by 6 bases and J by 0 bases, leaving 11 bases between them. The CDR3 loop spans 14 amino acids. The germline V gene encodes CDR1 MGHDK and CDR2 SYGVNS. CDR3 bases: TGTGCCAGCAGGGGCCCCGGGTCTAACTATGGCTACACCTTC. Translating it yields CASRGPGSNYGYTF.

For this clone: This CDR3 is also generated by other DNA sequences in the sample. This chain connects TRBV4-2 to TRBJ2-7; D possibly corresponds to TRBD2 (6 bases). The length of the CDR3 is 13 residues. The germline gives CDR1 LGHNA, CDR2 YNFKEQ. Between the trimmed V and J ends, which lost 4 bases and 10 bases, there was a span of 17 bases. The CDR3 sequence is CASSLGGTQEQYF. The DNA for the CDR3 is TGTGCCAGCAGCCTGGGGGGAACGCAGGAACAGTACTTC.

The CDR3 region has the DNA TGTGCCAGCAGTTACTCAGGGAGGGATTCACCCCTCCACTTT. Protein sequence: CASSYSGRDSPLHF. This chain uses TRBV6-5 with TRBJ1-6; D not resolved. In germline, CDR1 is MNHEY, CDR2 SVGAGI. The CDR3 totals 14 residues. The V end lost 0 bases, the J end lost 8 bases, and 8 bases lay between the germline ends.

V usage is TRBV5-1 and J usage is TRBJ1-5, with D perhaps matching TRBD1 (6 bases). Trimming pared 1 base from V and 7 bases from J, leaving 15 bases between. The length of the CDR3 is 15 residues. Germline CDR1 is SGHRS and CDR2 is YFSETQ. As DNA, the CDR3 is TGCGCCAGCAGCTTGAGGGGGGCAGAGGAGCAGCCCCAGCATTTT. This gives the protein CASSLRGAEEQPQHF.

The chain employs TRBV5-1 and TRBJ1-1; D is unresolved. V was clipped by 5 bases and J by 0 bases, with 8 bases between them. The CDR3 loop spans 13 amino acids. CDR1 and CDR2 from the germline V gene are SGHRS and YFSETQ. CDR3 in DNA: TGCGCCAGCAGGACCGCGATGAACACTGAAGCTTTCTTT. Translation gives CASRTAMNTEAFF.

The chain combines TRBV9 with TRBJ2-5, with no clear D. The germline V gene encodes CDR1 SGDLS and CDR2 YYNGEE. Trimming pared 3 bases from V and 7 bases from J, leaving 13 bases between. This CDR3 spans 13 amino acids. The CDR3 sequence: CASSGQAIGTQYF. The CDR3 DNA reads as TGTGCCAGCAGCGGGCAGGCCATCGGGACCCAGTACTTC.

CDR3 in amino acids: CASIKQGYGYTF. The CDR3 DNA follows: TGTGCCAGTATTAAGCAGGGGTATGGCTACACCTTC. This chain links TRBV19 with TRBJ1-2; D may be TRBD1 (6 bases). The CDR3 has 12 amino acids. The germline gives CDR1 LNHDA, CDR2 SQIVND (reference sequence). Trimming removed 7 bases at V and 5 bases at J, with 11 bases between. Full variable domain (rest looked up from reference TRBV19 and TRBJ1-2): DGGITQSPKYLFRKEGQNVTLSCEQNLNHDAMYWYRQDPGQGLRLIYYSQIVNDFQKGDIAEGYSVSREKKESFPLTVTSAQKNPTAFYLCASIKQGYGYTFGSGTRLTVV.

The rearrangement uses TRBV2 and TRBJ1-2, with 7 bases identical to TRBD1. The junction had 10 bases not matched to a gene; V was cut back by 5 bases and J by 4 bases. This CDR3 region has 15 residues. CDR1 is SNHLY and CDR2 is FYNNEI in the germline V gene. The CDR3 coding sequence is TGTGCCAGCAGTTATACAGGGGTGAAGAGCTATGGCTACACCTTC. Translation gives CASSYTGVKSYGYTF. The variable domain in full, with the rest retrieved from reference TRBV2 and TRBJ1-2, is EPEVTQTPSHQVTQMGQEVILRCVPISNHLYFYWYRQILGQKVEFLVSFYNNEISEKSEIFDDQFSVERPDGSNFTLKIRSTKLEDSAMYFCASSYTGVKSYGYTFGSGTRLTVV.

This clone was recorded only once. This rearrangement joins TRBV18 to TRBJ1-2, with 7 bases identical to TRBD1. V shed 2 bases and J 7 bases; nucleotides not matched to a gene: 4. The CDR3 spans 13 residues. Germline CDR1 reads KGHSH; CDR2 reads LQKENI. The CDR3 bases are TGTGCCAGCTCACCAGACAGGGAATCTGGCTACACCTTC. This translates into CASSPDRESGYTF.

In nucleotides, the CDR3 is TGTGCCAGCAGCTTATCCGGTGTCTACAATCAGCCCCAGCATTTT. Translation gives CASSLSGVYNQPQHF. V gene TRBV7-2 combines with J gene TRBJ1-5; no firm D call. Germline values: CDR1 SGHTA, CDR2 FQGNSA. The CDR3 is made up of 15 amino acids. Trimming shortened V by 2 bases and J by 3 bases, and 11 bases separated the two germline ends.

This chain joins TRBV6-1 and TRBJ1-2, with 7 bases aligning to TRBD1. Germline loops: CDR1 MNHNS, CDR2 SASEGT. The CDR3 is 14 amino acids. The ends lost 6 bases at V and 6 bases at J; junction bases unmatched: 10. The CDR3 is CASRTGTAKDGYTF. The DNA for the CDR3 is TGTGCCAGCAGAACCGGGACAGCGAAGGATGGCTACACCTTC.

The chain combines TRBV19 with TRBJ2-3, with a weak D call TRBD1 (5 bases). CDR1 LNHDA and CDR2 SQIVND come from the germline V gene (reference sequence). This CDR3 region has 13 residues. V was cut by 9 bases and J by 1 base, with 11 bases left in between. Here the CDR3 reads CASSQGGTDTQYF. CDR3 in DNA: TGTGCCAGCAGCCAGGGTGGCACAGATACGCAGTATTTT. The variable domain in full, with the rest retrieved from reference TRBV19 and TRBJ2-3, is DGGITQSPKYLFRKEGQNVTLSCEQNLNHDAMYWYRQDPGQGLRLIYYSQIVNDFQKGDIAEGYSVSREKKESFPLTVTSAQKNPTAFYLCASSQGGTDTQYFGPGTRLTVL.

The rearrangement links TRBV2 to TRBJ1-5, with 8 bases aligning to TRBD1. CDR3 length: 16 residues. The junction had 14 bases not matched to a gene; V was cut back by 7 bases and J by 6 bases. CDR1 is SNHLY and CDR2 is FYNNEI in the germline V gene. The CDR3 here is CASTHREQGAGQPQHF. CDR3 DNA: TGTGCCAGCACCCATCGAGAGCAGGGGGCAGGTCAGCCCCAGCATTTT.